This is a list of T cell receptor beta chains from one sample in a study of glioma-infiltrating T cells after dendritic cell vaccination. Some clones are missing from TCRdb's copy, which holds only in-frame ones; the method was immunoSEQ multiplex PCR. The data hold about 21,000 clones, with more than 65% observed a single time. The source was blood, collected before dendritic cell vaccination. These receptors were taken from a human donor with glioblastoma. The CDR3 runs from the conserved cysteine through the conserved F or W. A D gene is named only where the DNA matches it firmly. Where a row states a size, it is once, few, many or the class of an expanded clone; other rows omit it.

.	TRBV5-6	TRBJ1-1	TRBD1	TGTGCCAGCAGCTTGAGGACAGGGAACACTGAAGCTTTCTTT	CASSLRTGNTEAFF
.	TRBV9	TRBJ2-1	TRBD2	TGTGCCAGCAGCCCTCGTCGCCAGCGGGAGAACAATGAGCAGTTCTTC	CASSPRRQRENNEQFF
.	TRBV10-3	TRBJ1-4	.	TGTGCCATCAGTGAGCAGGGGTCGGGCGAAAAACTGTTTTTT	CAISEQGSGEKLFF
.	TRBV5-8	TRBJ1-2	.	TGTGCCAGCAGCCGACTGACAGAAAGCTATGGCTACACCTTC	CASSRLTESYGYTF
.	TRBV27	TRBJ1-5	.	TGTGCCAGCACGAAGGGGAAGGGCAATCAGCCCCAGCATTTT	CASTKGKGNQPQHF
.	TRBV30	TRBJ1-5	.	TGTGCCTGGAGTGTGGTCAGGCGCAATCAGCCCCAGCATTTT	CAWSVVRRNQPQHF
.	TRBV11-1	TRBJ2-7	TRBD1	TGTGCCAGCAGCGCGACTGGTTTGGGACAGGGTGGTCTCTACGAGCAGTACTTC	CASSATGLGQGGLYEQYF
.	TRBV7-3	TRBJ2-5	TRBD2	TGTGCCAGCAGCCAAATAGCGGGGCTATCGGAGACCCAGTACTTC	CASSQIAGLSETQYF
medium-sized	TRBV5-4	TRBJ2-7	TRBD2	TGTGCCAGCAGCTTGATGGTGACTAGCGTGTACGAGCAGTACTTC	CASSLMVTSVYEQYF
few	TRBV10-3	TRBJ2-7	TRBD1	TGTGCCATCAGACCGGGACAGGGTCCGGACGTCTCCTACGAGCAGTACTTC	CAIRPGQGPDVSYEQYF
.	TRBV19	TRBJ1-2	.	TGTGCCAGTAGAAGACAGCCGTCTAACTATGGCTACACCTTC	CASRRQPSNYGYTF
.	TRBV5-8	TRBJ1-1	.	TGTGCCAGCAGCTTGGAGGGGAACGTAGGCGCTGAAGCTTTCTTT	CASSLEGNVGAEAFF
.	TRBV5-4	TRBJ1-1	.	TGTGCCAGCAGCCCCCGCCGGGTGAACACTGAAGCTTTCTTT	CASSPRRVNTEAFF
few	TRBV18	TRBJ1-3	.	TGTGCCAGCTCTCAGAATCAGGACTCTGGAAACACCATATATTTT	CASSQNQDSGNTIYF
.	TRBV4-2	TRBJ2-3	TRBD2	TGTGCCAGCAGCCAGCGGGGACTAGCGGGAGGGCGCACAGATACGCAGTATTTT	CASSQRGLAGGRTDTQYF
.	TRBV28	TRBJ1-1	.	TGTGCCAGCAGTTGGCAGCGGGAAGCTTTCTTT	CASSWQREAFF
.	TRBV7-9	TRBJ1-3	TRBD1	TGTGCCAGCAGCTACTTCGGACAGGCACCTGGAAACACCATATATTTT	CASSYFGQAPGNTIYF
once	TRBV2	TRBJ2-7	TRBD2	TGTGCCAGCAGGGAGCTAGCGGCAGGGTCCTACGAGCAGTACTTC	CASRELAAGSYEQYF
.	TRBV5-4	TRBJ2-3	.	TGTGCCAGCCGCTTCAGTCCCACAGATACGCAGTATTTT	CASRFSPTDTQYF
.	TRBV6-5	TRBJ2-7	TRBD1	TGTGCCAGCAGTGCTGACAGGGACTCCTACGAGCAGTACTTC	CASSADRDSYEQYF
.	TRBV30	TRBJ2-7	TRBD1	TGTGCCGGCCGACAGGGGGCTTACGAGCAGTACTTC	CAGRQGAYEQYF
once	TRBV5-1	TRBJ2-2	TRBD1	TGCGCCAGCAGCCTGGACAGGGGGGACACCGGGGAGCTGTTTTTT	CASSLDRGDTGELFF
.	TRBV7-3	TRBJ2-1	TRBD2	TGTGCCAGCAGCTTAAGGGGAGGGCCGGGTCGTGGACACAATGAGCAGTTCTTC	CASSLRGGPGRGHNEQFF
many	TRBV4-3	TRBJ2-7	TRBD2	TGCGCCAGCAGCCTATGGACTAGCCACTACGAGCAGTACTTC	CASSLWTSHYEQYF
.	TRBV4-3	TRBJ1-2	.	TGCGCCAGCAGCCAAGAAAAGCGGTCGGTATGGGGCTACACCTTC	CASSQEKRSVWGYTF
.	TRBV9	TRBJ2-3	TRBD2	TGTGCCAGCAGCGTCGGGGCGGGAGCAACAGATACGCAGTATTTT	CASSVGAGATDTQYF
.	TRBV7-8	TRBJ1-4	TRBD1	TGTGCCAGCAGCCCGCGACAGGGATCAACTAATGAAAAACTGTTTTTT	CASSPRQGSTNEKLFF
.	TRBV11-1	TRBJ2-7	.	TGTGCCAGCAGCTTAATGAGCACCCCTTACGAGCAGTACTTC	CASSLMSTPYEQYF
once	TRBV20-1	TRBJ1-1	.	TGCAGTGCTCAGAAGAACACTGAAGCTTTCTTT	CSAQKNTEAFF
medium-sized	TRBV10-3	TRBJ2-7	TRBD2	TGTGCCATCAGTGGAAGGACTAGCGGGACACAAGCCTACGAGCAGTACTTC	CAISGRTSGTQAYEQYF
once	TRBV7-8	TRBJ2-5	.	TGTGCCAGCATCCCATTGGGAACTAGTGGGGAGACCCAGTACTTC	CASIPLGTSGETQYF
few	TRBV11-2	TRBJ2-2	TRBD2	TGTGCCAGCAGCGGGACTAGCGGGGCTCGGGGCGGGGAGCTGTTTTTT	CASSGTSGARGGELFF
few	TRBV9	TRBJ2-7	.	TGTGCCAGCAGCGTAGGACCCAAGCGGGACGAGCAGTACTTC	CASSVGPKRDEQYF
.	TRBV7-2	TRBJ1-1	TRBD1	TGTGCCAGCAGCTTAGTGACAGGGGGCCGTACTGAAGCTTTCTTT	CASSLVTGGRTEAFF
.	TRBV6-6	TRBJ1-2	TRBD1	TGTGCCAGCAGTGCGCAGGGGGTACAAAACTATGGCTACACCTTC	CASSAQGVQNYGYTF
.	TRBV19	TRBJ2-2	TRBD2	TGTGCCAGTAGTGCCACACTAGCGGGAGGTCGGACCGGGGAGCTGTTTTTT	CASSATLAGGRTGELFF
.	TRBV19	TRBJ1-5	TRBD1	TGTGCCAGTAGGACGGGACAGGGGAGGTATCAGCCCCAGCATTTT	CASRTGQGRYQPQHF
.	TRBV4-2	TRBJ1-3	.	TGTGCCAGCAGCCCGACACGTAACTCTGGAAACACCATATATTTT	CASSPTRNSGNTIYF
.	TRBV18	TRBJ2-3	TRBD2	TGTGCCGCCCGGACTAGCGGCACAGATACGCAGTATTTT	CAARTSGTDTQYF
.	TRBV18	TRBJ1-5	TRBD1	TGTGCCAGCTCACCGTCAGGGGGCTACAATCAGCCCCAGCATTTT	CASSPSGGYNQPQHF
.	TRBV10-2	TRBJ2-7	TRBD2	TGCGCCAGCAGTGGGACTAGCGGGAGGGAGCAGTACTTC	CASSGTSGREQYF
.	TRBV11-2	TRBJ2-5	TRBD2	TGTGCCAGCAGCGAGGGACTAGCGGGAGGGCCTGTGACCCAGTACTTC	CASSEGLAGGPVTQYF
.	TRBV5-5	TRBJ2-7	.	TGTGCCAGCAGCTTGGTGGGCAGGGAAAACGAGCAGTACTTC	CASSLVGRENEQYF
few	TRBV7-9	TRBJ1-1	.	TGTGCCAGCAGCTTAGAAAACAGGGACACTGAAGCTTTCTTT	CASSLENRDTEAFF
.	TRBV19	TRBJ2-3	.	TGTGCCAGTAGATCCGGCGGGCCTGGCACAGATACGCAGTATTTT	CASRSGGPGTDTQYF
.	TRBV10-3	TRBJ1-2	.	TGTGCCATCAGTGACGGGGATGGCTACACCTTC	CAISDGDGYTF
.	TRBV19	TRBJ1-2	TRBD1	TGTGCCAGTAGTCTGGGGACAGTTACTAACTATGGCTACACCTTC	CASSLGTVTNYGYTF
.	TRBV28	TRBJ2-7	.	TGTGCCAGCAGACCCCCGGGTGGGGGGTACGAGCAGTACTTC	CASRPPGGGYEQYF
.	TRBV9	TRBJ2-1	TRBD1	TGTGCCAGCAGCCGTCCCGGGACAGGGGGCTCTTCCTTAAATGAGCAGTTCTTC	CASSRPGTGGSSLNEQFF
.	TRBV29-1	TRBJ2-7	TRBD2	TGCAGCGTTGGGTCCCGCGGGGGGCACGAGCAGTACTTC	CSVGSRGGHEQYF
.	TRBV30	TRBJ2-5	TRBD1	TGTGCCTGGAGTCCTTCGGGACAGGGGGTTGGGCAGTACTTC	CAWSPSGQGVGQYF
few	TRBV6-1	TRBJ2-2	.	TGTGCCAGCAGTGAAGTTCTGTTACGGGGGGAGCTGTTTTTT	CASSEVLLRGELFF
.	TRBV7-2	TRBJ2-2	.	TGTGCCAGCACCGACTTTGGGGAGCTGTTTTTT	CASTDFGELFF
.	TRBV6-1	TRBJ1-2	.	TGTGCCAGCAGAGCAGGGGACTATGGCTACACCTTC	CASRAGDYGYTF
.	TRBV19	TRBJ2-7	.	TGTGCCAGTAGTAGGTGGGGCGCTTCCTACGAGCAGTACTTC	CASSRWGASYEQYF